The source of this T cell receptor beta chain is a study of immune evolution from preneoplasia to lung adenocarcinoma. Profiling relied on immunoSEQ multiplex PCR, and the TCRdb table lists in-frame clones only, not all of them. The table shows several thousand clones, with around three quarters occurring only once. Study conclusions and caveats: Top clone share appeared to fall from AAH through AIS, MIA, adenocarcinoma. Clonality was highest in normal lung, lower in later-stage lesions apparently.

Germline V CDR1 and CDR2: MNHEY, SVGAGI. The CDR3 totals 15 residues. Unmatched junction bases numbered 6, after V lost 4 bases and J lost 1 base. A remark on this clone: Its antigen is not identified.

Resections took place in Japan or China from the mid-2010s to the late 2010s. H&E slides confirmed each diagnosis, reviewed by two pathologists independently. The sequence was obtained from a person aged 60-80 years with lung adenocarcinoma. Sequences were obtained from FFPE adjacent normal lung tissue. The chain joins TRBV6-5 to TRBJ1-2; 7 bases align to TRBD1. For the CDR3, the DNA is TGTGCCAGCAGTTCCCAGGGGGGGGATAACTATGGCTACACCTTC. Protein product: CASSSQGGDNYGYTF.